Below, 31 T cell receptor beta chains from the same sample are listed, as sequenced in a study of blood T cell repertoires in COVID-19. Generated by immunoSEQ multiplex PCR, the TCRdb table keeps only in-frame clones and is missing some. Here the sample spans more than 150,000 clones, 65% to 90% being singletons. Sequencing was carried out using peripheral blood. The receptors here all came from a woman between 50 and 59 years old with acute or convalescent COVID-19.

The chain is built from TRBV5-5 and TRBJ1-1; 10 nucleotides line up with TRBD1. Germline V lookup: CDR1 SGHKS, CDR2 YYEKEE (reference sequence). Trimming cost V 1 base and J 4 bases; bases outside gene matches: 13. The CDR3 totals 18 residues. The CDR3 DNA reads TGTGCCAGCAGCTTGTTTGTCGGTCGGACAGGGGGAGGCACTGAAGCTTTCTTT. Translated: CASSLFVGRTGGGTEAFF.

This chain uses TRBV7-2 with TRBJ2-5, with 8 bases identical to TRBD2. The length of the CDR3 is 16 residues. CDR1 is SGHTA, CDR2 FQGNSA, per germline. V was pared by 1 base and J by 5 bases, with 9 bases of the junction left unmatched. The CDR3 loop is CASSLGNGGATETQYF. The CDR3 nucleotides read TGTGCCAGCAGCTTAGGTAACGGGGGGGCCACGGAGACCCAGTACTTC. Using reference TRBV7-2 and TRBJ2-5 for the parts outside the CDR3, the full variable domain is GAGVSQSPSNKVTEKGKDVELRCDPISGHTALYWYRQSLGQGLEFLIYFQGNSAPDKSGLPSDRFSAERTGGSVSTLTIQRTQQEDSAVYLCASSLGNGGATETQYFGPGTRLLVL.

The gene calls are TRBV12-5 and TRBJ2-1, with D perhaps TRBD2 (6 bases). This CDR3 is 13 amino acids long. The V end lost 0 bases, the J end lost 9 bases, and 9 bases lay between the germline ends. The germline gives CDR1 LGHNT, CDR2 FRNRAP. CDR3 sequence (DNA): TGTGCTAGTGGTTTGGTACGGAGGGGTGAGCAGTTCTTC. Its protein is CASGLVRRGEQFF. The full variable domain, completed using reference TRBV12-5 and TRBJ2-1, is DARVTQTPRHKVTEMGQEVTMRCQPILGHNTVFWYRQTMMQGLELLAYFRNRAPLDDSGMPKDRFSAEMPDATLATLKIQPSEPRDSAVYFCASGLVRRGEQFFGPGTRLTVL.

The rearrangement uses TRBV27 and TRBJ1-5, with TRBD1 matching 8 bases. The junction had 6 bases not matched to a gene; V was cut back by 4 bases and J by 4 bases. This CDR3 region has 15 residues. CDR1 MNHEY and CDR2 SMNVEV come from the germline V gene (reference sequence). As DNA, the CDR3 is TGTGCCAGCAGTTCGCGGACAGGGTCAAATCAGCCCCAGCATTTT. Residues: CASSSRTGSNQPQHF.

Concerning this clone: A read error may produce the germline difference seen at one junction end. This rearrangement joins TRBV18 to TRBJ2-3; D not resolved. Germline V lookup: CDR1 KGHSH, CDR2 LQKENI. CDR3 length: 12 amino acids. CDR3 loop: CASSTPADTQYF. The CDR3 DNA is TGTGCCAGCTCAACACCCGCAGATACGCAGTATTTT.

The chain couples TRBV28 to TRBJ2-7; the D gene is possibly TRBD1 (6 bases). Germline V lookup: CDR1 MDHEN, CDR2 SYDVKM. The CDR3 is 14 amino acids. The ends were cut back, 5 bases at V and 6 bases at J, with 17 bases in the middle. This CDR3 is CASSPSGQGREQYF. The DNA for the CDR3 is TGTGCCAGCAGTCCCTCGGGGCAGGGGCGCGAGCAGTACTTC.

The chain joins TRBV7-9 to TRBJ1-5; TRBD1 matches at 7 bases. V shed 4 bases and J 4 bases; nucleotides not matched to a gene: 7. Germline CDR1 reads SEHNR; CDR2 reads FQNEAQ (reference sequence). CDR3 length: 15 residues. The DNA for the CDR3 is TGTGCCAGCAGCTCCGCACAGGGGATGAATCAGCCCCAGCATTTT. It codes for CASSSAQGMNQPQHF.

The chain employs TRBV25-1 and TRBJ2-3, with TRBD2 matching 7 bases. Germline V CDR1 and CDR2: MGHDK, SYGVNS. CDR3 length: 16 amino acids. J lost 3 bases, V lost 3 bases, and 9 bases had no gene match. In DNA, the CDR3 is TGTGCCAGCAGTGACCGAGCGGGAATACGTACAGATACGCAGTATTTT. As protein: CASSDRAGIRTDTQYF.

This sequence joins TRBV11-2 and TRBJ2-3; 7 bases are shared with TRBD1. The V segment lost 5 bases and the J segment 5 bases; nucleotides outside the gene matches: 7. In germline, CDR1 is SGHAT, CDR2 FQNNGV. The CDR3 is 14 amino acids. CDR3 nucleotide sequence: TGTGCCAGCAGCCCGACAGGGTATGGAGATACGCAGTATTTT. Encoded protein: CASSPTGYGDTQYF.

J is TRBJ2-1 and V is TRBV10-3, with 15 bases matching TRBD2. This CDR3 is 15 amino acids long. Germline V gene sequence: CDR1 ENHRY, CDR2 SYGVKD. J gave up 8 bases and V 6 bases, and 5 bases lay outside the gene matches. The CDR3 spells CAISPGLAGGYEQFF. CDR3 DNA sequence: TGTGCCATCAGCCCCGGACTAGCGGGAGGGTATGAGCAGTTCTTC.

In DNA form, the CDR3 reads TGTGCCAGCAGTCCAGGGTCAGATACGCAGTATTTT. Its translation is CASSPGSDTQYF. The rearrangement links TRBV12-3 or TRBV12-4 to TRBJ2-3, with D tentatively TRBD1 (5 bases). The CDR3 runs 12 residues. The ends were cut back, 5 bases at V and 4 bases at J, with 7 bases in the middle.

This chain joins TRBV3-1 (or the pseudogene TRBV3-2) and TRBJ1-2, with D possibly being TRBD1 (5 bases). V was clipped by 2 bases and J by 8 bases, with 15 bases between them. Germline V lookup: CDR1 LGHDT, CDR2 YNNKEL (reference sequence). This CDR3 comprises 14 residues. In nucleotides, the CDR3 is TGTGCCAGCAGCCAATGGCCGGACACGAGGGGCTACACCTTC. Translation: CASSQWPDTRGYTF.

V and J are TRBV6-9 and TRBJ2-7; 11 bases are a match to TRBD1. The junction had 5 bases not matched to a gene; V was cut back by 7 bases and J by 3 bases. CDR1 and CDR2 from the germline V gene are MNHGY and SVAAGI. The CDR3 length is 14 residues. The CDR3 DNA is TGTGCCAGCACCGGGGACAGGGGGTTCTACGAGCAGTACTTC. Translating it yields CASTGDRGFYEQYF.

The chain recombines TRBV12-3 or TRBV12-4 with TRBJ1-2; 10 bases are shared with TRBD1. The CDR3 runs 13 residues. Trimming removed 5 bases from V and 8 bases from J; junction bases left unmatched: 5. The CDR3 sequence: CASSRGQGSGYTF. CDR3 in DNA: TGTGCCAGCAGTAGGGGACAGGGGAGCGGCTACACCTTC.

This clone was seen once. The V call is TRBV13, the J call TRBJ1-2, with 9 bases aligning to TRBD1. The V and J ends lost 0 bases and 3 bases, in that order; junction bases with no gene match: 8. The CDR3 spans 17 residues. Germline V gene lookup returns CDR1 PRHDT and CDR2 FYEKMQ (reference sequence). In DNA form, the CDR3 reads TGTGCCAGCAGCTTAGGGGGTACAGGGGGCCGAGACTATGGCTACACCTTC. Its protein product is CASSLGGTGGRDYGYTF.

The genes are TRBV27 and TRBJ2-6; 7 bases match TRBD2. V shed 5 bases, J shed 7 bases, and the junction held 5 bases outside the gene matches. Germline V gene data show CDR1 as MNHEY and CDR2 as SMNVEV (reference sequence). The CDR3 length is 14 residues. DNA for the CDR3: TGTGCCAGCAGTAGCGGGACCTCAGCCAACGTCCTGACTTTC. It encodes CASSSGTSANVLTF.

CDR3: CASSQELSLAPLTYTDTQYF. CDR3 bases: TGCGCCAGCAGCCAAGAGCTATCGCTAGCCCCATTGACTTACACAGATACGCAGTATTTT. The chain uses TRBV4-3 and TRBJ2-3, with a possible D match to TRBD2 (5 bases). This CDR3 spans 20 amino acids. V dropped 0 bases and J dropped 2 bases, with 24 bases sitting between them. Looked up from germline, CDR1 is LGHNA and CDR2 is YSLEER.

This chain connects TRBV4-3 to TRBJ2-3; D remains ambiguous. The germline gives CDR1 LGHNA, CDR2 YSLEER. The CDR3 is 17 residues long. V was cut by 0 bases and J by 4 bases, with 17 bases left in between. For the CDR3, the DNA is TGCGCCAGCAGCCAAGAGTTATGGCAGGCCACCCCAGATACGCAGTATTTT. Its protein product is CASSQELWQATPDTQYF.

This clone was observed once. The chain is built from TRBV7-9 and TRBJ2-7, with D maybe TRBD2 (6 bases). Per germline, CDR1 SEHNR and CDR2 FQNEAQ (reference sequence). CDR3 length equals 14 residues. Trimming pared 5 bases from V and 2 bases from J, leaving 13 bases between. CDR3 DNA: TGTGCCAGCAGCAACTGGGACTTCCCCTACGAGCAGTACTTC. It translates to CASSNWDFPYEQYF.

The chain's CDR3 is CATSGANTDTQYF. CDR3 in DNA: TGTGCCACCAGCGGGGCCAACACAGATACGCAGTATTTT. V usage is TRBV15 and J usage is TRBJ2-3; possibly TRBD1 for D (5 bases). The germline V gene encodes CDR1 LNHNV and CDR2 YYDKDF (reference sequence). With 5 bases removed from V and 2 bases from J, the gap between germline ends came to 8 bases. CDR3 length: 13 amino acids.

In this sample, this clone turned up once. The V call is TRBV19, the J call TRBJ2-3, with TRBD1 identical over 10 bases. Unmatched junction bases numbered 3, after V lost 1 base and J lost 2 bases. The CDR3 covers 16 residues. CDR1 is LNHDA, CDR2 SQIVND, per germline (reference sequence). The DNA of the CDR3 is TGTGCCAGTAGTATAGGGGACAGGGGTTACACAGATACGCAGTATTTT. Translated: CASSIGDRGYTDTQYF.

This clone was recorded only once. V and J are TRBV12-3 or TRBV12-4 and TRBJ2-3, with D possibly TRBD2 on 6 matching bases. V gave up 6 bases and J gave up 6 bases, with 10 bases separating them. The CDR3 length is 12 residues. The CDR3 reads CASSPRGDTQYF. The CDR3 DNA is TGTGCCAGCAGCCCCCGGGGGGATACGCAGTATTTT.

The chain uses TRBV28 and TRBJ1-2; D unresolved. Trimming pared 3 bases from V and 6 bases from J, leaving 5 bases between. The CDR3 length is 11 residues. The germline gives CDR1 MDHEN, CDR2 SYDVKM. The CDR3 coding sequence is TGTGCCAGCAGTTTGAGTGATGGCTACACCTTC. Encoded protein: CASSLSDGYTF.

The CDR3 region is CASTYYMNTEAFF. In DNA form, the CDR3 reads TGTGCCAGCACCTACTATATGAACACTGAAGCTTTCTTT. The J gene is TRBJ1-1, the V gene TRBV3-1 (or the pseudogene TRBV3-2); D gene uncertain. Germline values: CDR1 LGHDT, CDR2 YNNKEL (reference sequence). V was shortened by 7 bases and J by 0 bases, with 9 bases between the two germline ends. This CDR3 has 13 amino acids.

V is TRBV19 and J is TRBJ2-7, with a weak D call TRBD2 (5 bases). Germline V lookup: CDR1 LNHDA, CDR2 SQIVND (reference sequence). The CDR3 totals 14 residues. The V and J ends lost 4 bases and 6 bases respectively, with 16 bases between them. In DNA, the CDR3 is TGTGCCAGTAGTACCGGTGCGGGCTTGGGCGAGCAGTACTTC. Amino acid sequence: CASSTGAGLGEQYF.

The chain has TRBV11-2 and TRBJ2-3, with TRBD2 identical over 15 bases. Trimming at V came to 5 bases and at J to 10 bases, leaving 10 bases not matched to a gene. The length of the CDR3 is 16 residues. Germline CDR1 reads SGHAT; CDR2 reads FQNNGV. The CDR3 nucleotides are TGTGCCAGCAGCAGGACTAGCGGGAGGGCCCTTATCCCGCAGTATTTT. It is translated as CASSRTSGRALIPQYF.

V is TRBV28 and J is TRBJ2-7; tentatively, D is TRBD2 (5 bases). There are 13 residues in the CDR3. Germline V CDR1 and CDR2: MDHEN, SYDVKM. V was trimmed by 3 bases and J by 2 bases, leaving 8 bases between them. CDR3 nucleotides: TGTGCCAGCAGTTTGCTAGCTACCTACGAGCAGTACTTC. Amino acids: CASSLLATYEQYF.

The rearrangement uses TRBV5-4 and TRBJ2-2; TRBD2 matches 8 bases. Germline CDR1 and CDR2: SGHNT and YYREEE (reference sequence). The CDR3 runs to 15 residues. The junction had 8 bases not matched to a gene; V was cut back by 3 bases and J by 7 bases. CDR3 coding DNA: TGTGCCAGCAGCTCAGGAGCGGGAGTAAGCGGGGAGCTGTTTTTT. This encodes CASSSGAGVSGELFF.

This chain connects TRBV5-1 to TRBJ2-3, with D perhaps matching TRBD2 (5 bases). The germline gives CDR1 SGHRS, CDR2 YFSETQ. V shed 4 bases and J shed 6 bases, with 15 bases lying between them. CDR3 size: 14 residues. CDR3 in amino acids: CASSPDQRRDTQYF. CDR3 coding DNA: TGCGCCAGCAGCCCGGACCAGAGGAGGGATACGCAGTATTTT.

The V gene is TRBV9, the J gene TRBJ2-1; TRBD2 aligns across 11 bases. CDR3 length equals 17 residues. Germline V lookup: CDR1 SGDLS, CDR2 YYNGEE. V shed 0 bases, J shed 4 bases, and the junction held 6 bases outside the gene matches. The CDR3 sequence is CASSVDLAGGWYNEQFF. The CDR3 DNA sequence: TGTGCCAGCAGCGTAGACCTAGCGGGGGGTTGGTACAATGAGCAGTTCTTC.

This clone was detected a few times. The genes are TRBV25-1 and TRBJ1-5; D is perhaps TRBD1 (6 bases). Germline-derived CDR1 and CDR2 are MGHDK and SYGVNS. This CDR3 has 16 residues. Deletions cut 0 bases from V and 4 bases from J, with 13 bases between. The DNA of the CDR3 is TGTGCCAGCAGTGAATATTCAGGGGAGGGTAATCAGCCCCAGCATTTT. Encoded protein: CASSEYSGEGNQPQHF.